This T cell receptor (beta chain) comes out of a study of regulatory T cells in long-lasting Graves disease. Study details: Antithyroid drugs had been taken by newly diagnosed Graves' patients for under 3 months.

General study findings and limits: Gene preferences differed: TRBV28, TRBJ1-2, TRBJ2-5 in persistent cases.

Construction of TCR beta libraries relied on iRepertoire HTBI primers and on Arm-PCR targeting CDR3 regions. TCRdb re-derived calls from the multiplex PCR reads in MiXCR, one entry per CDR3 protein. Of 200,000 to 250,000 distinct CDR3 sequences in the sample, less than 20% were seen once. Regarding time point: newly diagnosed GD, antithyroid drugs for less than 3 months. PBMCs were the source of the RNA used for TCR sequencing. In this sample, this clonotype turned up many times. Its specificity is unknown. V was cut by 9 bases and J by 5 bases, with 19 bases left in between. Germline values: CDR1 LNHDA, CDR2 SQIVND (reference sequence). The CDR3 loop spans 14 amino acids. This sample was also put to use in a study of T cells in Graves' hyperthyroidism and ophthalmopathy. That report notes: In blood, most of the thyroid clonotypes expanded above 0.001 were also present.

Here the sequenced sample was peripheral blood mononuclear cells (PBMCs), taken at new diagnosis, from a patient treated with antithyroid drugs. The TCR was taken from a woman aged 30 to 39 with Graves disease. V is TRBV19 and J is TRBJ1-1; D may be TRBD1 (5 bases). The CDR3 DNA sequence: TGTGCCAGCTCGACGCAGGGCCTGGGGACTGAAGCTTTCTTT. Protein: CASSTQGLGTEAFF.